Listed below are T cell receptor beta chains from one sample, sequenced in a study of T cell responses to AZD1222 COVID-19 vaccine. The assay was immunoSEQ multiplex PCR, and TCRdb's table has in-frame clones only and misses some. The table records 150,000 or so clones, roughly nine tenths of them present only once. The specimen comprised peripheral blood, sampled on day 0 of AZD1222 vaccination. All receptors derive from an adult in good health. Both conserved end residues are part of each CDR3. A D gene is named only where the DNA matches it firmly. The size entry is marked missing in some rows and otherwise reads once, few, many or a size class.

size: NA
V: TRBV20-1
D: NA
J: TRBJ2-7
DNA: TGCAGTGCTAGGGCAGGGTACGAGCAGTACTTC
CDR3: CSARAGYEQYF

size: NA
V: TRBV15
D: NA
J: TRBJ1-2
DNA: TGTGCCACCAGCAGAGAGGCAGCTAACTATGGCTACACCTTC
CDR3: CATSREAANYGYTF

size: NA
V: TRBV29-1
D: NA
J: TRBJ1-5
DNA: TGCAGCGTTGCCAACGAGGGTCAGCCCCAGCATTTT
CDR3: CSVANEGQPQHF

size: NA
V: TRBV4-2
D: NA
J: TRBJ2-5
DNA: TGTGCCAGCAGCCAAGAAGCGAGCGGGCAAGAGACCCAGTACTTC
CDR3: CASSQEASGQETQYF

size: NA
V: TRBV18
D: NA
J: TRBJ1-1
DNA: TGTGCCAGCTCACCACAGGGGGAGAATCCTGGAGCTTTCTTT
CDR3: CASSPQGENPGAFF

size: NA
V: TRBV30
D: NA
J: TRBJ1-5
DNA: TGTGCCTGGAGTGTGCGGGGAGGCAATCAGCCCCAGCATTTT
CDR3: CAWSVRGGNQPQHF

size: NA
V: TRBV4-1
D: NA
J: TRBJ1-1
DNA: TGCGCCAGCAGCGCCCATAGTCCGGGAGCTGAAGCTTTCTTT
CDR3: CASSAHSPGAEAFF

size: NA
V: TRBV28
D: TRBD1
J: TRBJ2-5
DNA: TGTGCCAGCAGTCCCCCGACAGGGGGCGAGGAGACCCAGTACTTC
CDR3: CASSPPTGGEETQYF

size: once
V: TRBV10-1
D: NA
J: TRBJ2-7
DNA: TGCGCCAGCAGTGATTCTTGGTCCGGGTACCAGTACTTC
CDR3: CASSDSWSGYQYF

size: NA
V: TRBV6-2/TRBV6-3
D: NA
J: TRBJ2-2
DNA: TGTGCCAGCAGTTACTCGACCCGCGCCGACACCGGGGAGCTGTTTTTT
CDR3: CASSYSTRADTGELFF

size: NA
V: TRBV6-2/TRBV6-3
D: NA
J: TRBJ1-3
DNA: TGTGCCAGCAGTCGCCCACGAAACACCATATATTTT
CDR3: CASSRPRNTIYF

size: NA
V: TRBV24-1
D: NA
J: TRBJ2-5
DNA: TGTGCCACCAGTGATTTAACAGAGACCCAGTACTTC
CDR3: CATSDLTETQYF

size: NA
V: TRBV11-3
D: TRBD2
J: TRBJ2-1
DNA: TGTGCCAGCAGCTTAGGGTTTCTAGCGGCTTACAATGAGCAGTTCTTC
CDR3: CASSLGFLAAYNEQFF

size: once
V: TRBV19
D: TRBD1
J: TRBJ1-1
DNA: TGTGCCAGTAGTGCCGAACAGGGGGCTTTGAACACTGAAGCTTTCTTT
CDR3: CASSAEQGALNTEAFF

size: NA
V: TRBV12-5
D: NA
J: TRBJ2-5
DNA: TGTGCTAGTGTCCGTAATGGGGGGCAGGACGGAGAGACCCAGTACTTC
CDR3: CASVRNGGQDGETQYF

size: NA
V: TRBV19
D: TRBD1
J: TRBJ2-3
DNA: TGTGCCAGTAGTGTCGGGACAGGCAGTGGGACGCAGTATTTT
CDR3: CASSVGTGSGTQYF

size: NA
V: TRBV9
D: NA
J: TRBJ1-1
DNA: TGTGCCAGCAGCCCTGTCGAAGGGGTCGGCACTGAAGCTTTCTTT
CDR3: CASSPVEGVGTEAFF

size: few
V: TRBV9
D: NA
J: TRBJ1-5
DNA: TGTGCCAGCAGCTCAGATAGGGATGGGCAGCCCCAGCATTTT
CDR3: CASSSDRDGQPQHF

size: NA
V: TRBV19
D: TRBD1
J: TRBJ2-2
DNA: TGTGCCAGTAGTATGCCGACAGGGCAGCGCACCGGGGAGCTGTTTTTT
CDR3: CASSMPTGQRTGELFF

size: NA
V: TRBV7-3
D: TRBD2
J: TRBJ2-1
DNA: TGTGCCAGCAGCCCCTTACTAAGGACTAGCGGATACAATGAGCAGTTCTTC
CDR3: CASSPLLRTSGYNEQFF

size: few
V: TRBV30
D: NA
J: TRBJ1-2
DNA: TGTGCCTGGAGTGGGGGGAGCGGCTACACCTTC
CDR3: CAWSGGSGYTF

size: NA
V: TRBV18
D: TRBD2
J: TRBJ2-7
DNA: TGTGCCAGCTCACCGGGACTAAATGGGAAATCCTACGAGCAGTACTTC
CDR3: CASSPGLNGKSYEQYF

size: NA
V: TRBV28
D: TRBD1
J: TRBJ1-1
DNA: TGTGCCAGCAGTCTCGGACAGGGCAGGTCGTGGACTGAAGCTTTCTTT
CDR3: CASSLGQGRSWTEAFF

size: NA
V: TRBV19
D: NA
J: TRBJ1-5
DNA: TGTGCCAGTAGTATGATTAACAGTGGGGGCAATCAGCCCCAGCATTTT
CDR3: CASSMINSGGNQPQHF

size: NA
V: TRBV11-3
D: NA
J: TRBJ2-3
DNA: TGTGCCAGCAGCGATAGGACGGGCACAGATACGCAGTATTTT
CDR3: CASSDRTGTDTQYF

size: NA
V: TRBV2
D: TRBD2
J: TRBJ2-1
DNA: TGTGCCAGCAGTGAAGAGTCTAGCGGGTGGTACAATGAGCAGTTCTTC
CDR3: CASSEESSGWYNEQFF

size: NA
V: TRBV7-2
D: NA
J: TRBJ1-6
DNA: TGTGCCAGCAGCTTAGTGGCCAGTATCTTCACCGGTGAATCACCCCTCCACTTT
CDR3: CASSLVASIFTGESPLHF

size: NA
V: TRBV5-8
D: NA
J: TRBJ2-4
DNA: TGTGCCAGCAGCTCGATATTGAATCTAGCCAAAAACATTCAGTACTTC
CDR3: CASSSILNLAKNIQYF

size: NA
V: TRBV19
D: NA
J: TRBJ2-6
DNA: TGTGCCAGTATGGGGTCCCTCTCTGGGGCCAACGTCCTGACTTTC
CDR3: CASMGSLSGANVLTF

size: NA
V: TRBV27
D: NA
J: TRBJ2-7
DNA: TGTGCCAGCAGTTTAACCCCGCCGGCCTCCTACGAGCAGTACTTC
CDR3: CASSLTPPASYEQYF

size: NA
V: TRBV4-2
D: NA
J: TRBJ2-7
DNA: TGTGCCAGCAGCCAAGCCCACGAGCAGTACTTC
CDR3: CASSQAHEQYF

size: NA
V: TRBV3-1/TRBV3-2
D: TRBD1
J: TRBJ1-5
DNA: TGTGCCAGCAGCCCCGAAAAGAGGACAGGGTGTAATTCTAGCAATCAGCCCCAGCATTTT
CDR3: CASSPEKRTGCNSSNQPQHF

size: NA
V: TRBV19
D: NA
J: TRBJ2-3
DNA: TGTGCCAGTAGTAGACCCCGGGGCCTTAGAGTAACAGATACGCAGTATTTT
CDR3: CASSRPRGLRVTDTQYF

size: few
V: TRBV2
D: TRBD2
J: TRBJ2-7
DNA: TGTGCCAGCAGGTCGGGGACTAGCGGGAAGGTGCAGTACTTC
CDR3: CASRSGTSGKVQYF

size: NA
V: TRBV11-3
D: NA
J: TRBJ1-2
DNA: TGTGCCAGCAGCTTTCTGACTAACTATGGCTACACCTTC
CDR3: CASSFLTNYGYTF

size: NA
V: TRBV25-1
D: NA
J: TRBJ1-2
DNA: TGTGCCAGCAGTTGGGACGGTTTCAACTATGGCTACACCTTC
CDR3: CASSWDGFNYGYTF

size: NA
V: TRBV6-2/TRBV6-3
D: NA
J: TRBJ1-2
DNA: TGTGCCAGCAGTTACGAAGTAGGTAGCTACACCTTC
CDR3: CASSYEVGSYTF

size: NA
V: TRBV29-1
D: NA
J: TRBJ2-7
DNA: TGCAGCGTTGAAAATTCGGCCTACGAGCAGTACTTC
CDR3: CSVENSAYEQYF

size: NA
V: TRBV9
D: TRBD1
J: TRBJ2-7
DNA: TGTGCCAGCAGCGTAGCGGGACAGGTCACCTACGAGCAGTACTTC
CDR3: CASSVAGQVTYEQYF

size: NA
V: TRBV27
D: NA
J: TRBJ1-1
DNA: TGTGCCAGCAGTCCCAGCGCTGGGAGAATGGCTTTCTTT
CDR3: CASSPSAGRMAFF

size: NA
V: TRBV13
D: TRBD2
J: TRBJ2-3
DNA: TGTGCCAGCAGCCTCGGGACTAGCAGCACAGATACGCAGTATTTT
CDR3: CASSLGTSSTDTQYF

size: NA
V: TRBV7-3
D: NA
J: TRBJ2-5
DNA: TGTGCCACTCCCACTCCTGTCCCGGGGACCCAGTACTTC
CDR3: CATPTPVPGTQYF

size: NA
V: TRBV6-6
D: NA
J: TRBJ1-1
DNA: TGTGCCAGCAGTTCAGGAGGCACTTCGGTCACTGAAGCTTTCTTT
CDR3: CASSSGGTSVTEAFF

size: NA
V: TRBV6-1
D: NA
J: TRBJ1-3
DNA: TGTGCCAGCAGTGATCGCTCCGGGACTGGAAACACCATATATTTT
CDR3: CASSDRSGTGNTIYF

size: NA
V: TRBV6-5
D: NA
J: TRBJ1-3
DNA: TGTGCCAGCAGTTATGGGAACACCATATATTTT
CDR3: CASSYGNTIYF

size: NA
V: TRBV7-2
D: TRBD2
J: TRBJ2-7
DNA: TGTGCCAGCAGCCCAACGGTCCCTTCTTTGGGACTATACGAGCAGTACTTC
CDR3: CASSPTVPSLGLYEQYF

size: NA
V: TRBV27
D: TRBD2
J: TRBJ2-1
DNA: TGTGCCAGCAGTCCGTTTATCAGCCCCGGGACTAGCGGAAGCAATGAGCAGTTCTTC
CDR3: CASSPFISPGTSGSNEQFF